Listed here are 15 T cell receptor beta chains from one sample, sequenced in a study of CXCR3-negative and CXCR3-positive naive CD8 T cells. UMI-labeled TRB cDNA libraries were prepared by 5' RACE. For each CDR3 protein, TCRdb gives one entry from its re-call of the 5' RACE reads, without DNA. The sample features fewer than 60,000 distinct CDR3 sequences, with 20% to 25% in its top ten. The source material was memory CD8+ T cells from blood. These receptors all come from a human donor in good health. Some clones in this sample may be carry-over from other donors' samples.

This sequence joins TRBV15 and TRBJ2-7; TCRdb names TRBD2, which stays unverified in the absence of DNA. Looked up from germline, CDR1 is LNHNV and CDR2 is YYDKDF (reference sequence). The CDR3 consists of 16 residues. This chain's CDR3 is CATSAGTSGGSYEQYF.

This sequence joins TRBV29-1 and TRBJ1-2; TCRdb picks TRBD1, but there is no DNA to check that call. Germline V gene lookup returns CDR1 SQVTM and CDR2 ANQGSEA. The CDR3 consists of 13 residues. The chain's CDR3 is CSVDRGLGYGYTF.

The chain recombines TRBV29-1 with TRBJ2-3; TCRdb indicates TRBD2, and absent DNA this call remains unverified. Per germline, CDR1 SQVTM and CDR2 ANQGSEA. The CDR3 spans 13 residues. CDR3 in amino acids: CSVAGGTTDTQYF.

The CDR3 is CSARSWDGTNNSPLHF. V usage is TRBV20-1 and J usage is TRBJ1-6; with no DNA, the TCRdb D assignment of TRBD1 cannot be verified. The CDR3 runs 16 residues. CDR1 and CDR2 from the germline V gene are DFQATT and SNEGSKA (reference sequence).

The V gene is TRBV10-3, the J gene TRBJ1-2; the D call from TCRdb, TRBD1, cannot be confirmed without DNA. This CDR3 spans 15 amino acids. The V gene's germline CDR1 is ENHRY and CDR2 SYGVKD. CDR3 loop: CATSPGQGDHHGYTF.

The chain links TRBV5-1 to TRBJ2-7; the TCRdb call, TRBD2, lacks DNA for checking. The CDR3 spans 15 residues. Germline loops: CDR1 SGHRS, CDR2 YFSETQ. CDR3 region: CASSLDSLESYEQYF.

The V gene is TRBV20-1, the J gene TRBJ2-5. From germline, CDR1 is DFQATT and CDR2 SNEGSKA (reference sequence). This CDR3 is 12 amino acids long. The CDR3 here is CSAEIVEETQYF.

The CDR3: CASSQYFRGGEETQYF. This rearrangement joins TRBV3-1 to TRBJ2-1; TCRdb's D call, TRBD1, is unchecked because there is no DNA. This CDR3 is 16 amino acids long. Germline assignment: CDR1 LGHDT and CDR2 YNNKEL (reference sequence).

The V call is TRBV29-1, the J call TRBJ2-5. In germline, CDR1 is SQVTM, CDR2 ANQGSEA. This CDR3 has 12 residues. The CDR3 sequence is CSVVSAQETQYF.

This sequence joins TRBV10-3 and TRBJ2-3; TCRdb outputs TRBD1, but without DNA this stays unchecked. The CDR3 contains 12 residues. CDR1 and CDR2 from the germline V gene are ENHRY and SYGVKD. CDR3 loop: CAFRGDDDTQYF.

The genes are TRBV27 and TRBJ1-1; TCRdb's D call of TRBD1 is untestable without DNA. CDR1 and CDR2 from the germline V gene are MNHEY and SMNVEV (reference sequence). This CDR3 has 12 residues. CDR3 residues: CASSLRQGEAFF.

The V gene is TRBV7-8, the J gene TRBJ2-3. From germline, CDR1 is SGHVS and CDR2 FQNEAQ. This CDR3 contains 14 residues. The chain's CDR3 is CASSLATLTDTQYF.

The chain couples TRBV6-2 or TRBV6-3 to TRBJ2-7; TCRdb's D gene call, TRBD1, goes unchecked for lack of DNA. Germline CDR1 reads MNHEY; CDR2 reads SVGEGT. The CDR3 runs to 16 residues. Here the CDR3 reads CASSYSPGQGFDEQYF.

CDR3 region: CASSLPGTGYTGELFF. The chain is built from TRBV12-3 or TRBV12-4 and TRBJ2-2; TCRdb gives TRBD1 as the D gene, but with no DNA this cannot be confirmed. There are 16 residues in the CDR3.

This chain uses TRBV4-3 with TRBJ2-6; TCRdb selects TRBD1, and the lack of DNA leaves this call unchecked. This CDR3 spans 16 amino acids. The germline gives CDR1 LGHNA, CDR2 YSLEER. Here the CDR3 reads CASSQEGEAGANVLTF.